This T cell receptor (beta chain) comes out of a study of cytomegalovirus exposure and HLA in healthy donors. Study conclusions and caveats: Some V segments could not be told apart, so they were left out, TRBV6-2 and TRBV6-3 among them.

The germline V gene encodes CDR1 LNHNV and CDR2 YYDKDF (reference sequence). The CDR3 has 15 residues. Trimming took 9 bases from V and 0 from J, leaving 15 bases between them. The primer mix had 60 Vbeta and 13 Jbeta primers. TCRdb keeps only in-frame clones here, not all; method: immunoSEQ multiplex PCR. The profile shows approximately 280,000 clones, over 85% of them singletons. A few counts support this clone. Its antigen is unknown. The TCR comes from a woman between 18 and 29 years old in good health and CMV-seronegative. Sequenced input: PBMCs. The chain recombines TRBV15 with TRBJ2-4; TRBD1 might be the D (6 bases). The CDR3 here is CATSQGPLAKNIQYF. CDR3 nucleotides: TGTGCCACGTCACAGGGCCCCCTAGCCAAAAACATTCAGTACTTC.